The entry below describes one TCR beta chain. This clone may be a read error of a much larger clone one base away. The CDR3 sequence is 16 residues long. Germline V gene lookup returns CDR1 SGHTA and CDR2 FQGNSA. V lost 5 bases and J lost 8, with 24 bases in between. The data were obtained in a study of Graves' ophthalmopathy and Graves' hyperthyroidism. Overall study context: Pretreatment peripheral blood was obtained at initial diagnosis.

Amplification of the TCR beta CDR3 regions used RNA transcripts (as template). Following a first-round RT-PCR that used HTBI primers, a second-round multiplex PCR was carried out. TCRdb itself ran the multiplex PCR reads through MiXCR, one entry per CDR3 protein. The data show about 640,000 distinct CDR3 sequences, about two fifths seen once. Sequenced input: peripheral blood. The V call is TRBV7-2, the J call TRBJ2-5; TRBD2 is a possible D gene (5 bases). This receptor was identified in an adult man with Graves' ophthalmopathy. This CDR3 is CASSQAQTNGDLTQYF. CDR3 nucleotide sequence: TGTGCCAGCAGCCAAGCCCAGACTAACGGTGACCTAACCCAGTACTTC.